Listed below are T cell receptor beta chains from one sample, sequenced in a study of blood T cell repertoires in COVID-19. Method: immunoSEQ multiplex PCR; TCRdb's copy keeps in-frame clones and lacks some. The repertoire holds roughly 240,000 clones, with 75% to 85% as singletons. The sequenced sample was peripheral blood. The receptors come from an older woman with acute or convalescent COVID-19. Each CDR3 is given with its conserved first and last residue. The D gene is left open where the match is weak. Some rows mark clone size as missing; the rest say once, few, many or name a class of expanded clone.

-	TRBV7-2	TRBJ2-7	TRBD1	TGTGCCAGCAGCCAACGGACAGGCTCCTACGAGCAGTACTTC	CASSQRTGSYEQYF
-	TRBV11-2	TRBJ2-2	-	TGTGCCAGCAGAAAACCCGGGAGTCAGACGAACACCGGGGAGCTGTTTTTT	CASRKPGSQTNTGELFF
-	TRBV28	TRBJ1-6	-	TGTGCCAGCAGTTTAAGATCAATGGACATTCTTTCTTCACCCCTCCACTTT	CASSLRSMDILSSPLHF
few	TRBV12-3/TRBV12-4	TRBJ1-6	-	TGTGCCAGCAGTAACAGGGCTTCACCCCTCCACTTT	CASSNRASPLHF
once	TRBV4-3	TRBJ1-1	TRBD1	TGCGCCAGCAGCCGCGACAGGGGTGGAGCTGAAGCTTTCTTT	CASSRDRGGAEAFF
-	TRBV28	TRBJ2-2	-	TGTGCCAGCAGTCTGGGGGGGGCCTACACCGGGGAGCTGTTTTTT	CASSLGGAYTGELFF
once	TRBV12-3/TRBV12-4	TRBJ1-2	-	TGTGCCAGCAGCCCTTTATATGGCTACACCTTC	CASSPLYGYTF
-	TRBV14	TRBJ1-2	-	TGTGCCAGCAGCCAATACGGAGGGAGTGTGCGCTACACCTTC	CASSQYGGSVRYTF
few	TRBV30	TRBJ1-2	-	TGTGCCTGGACTCCCAGGGCAGACTATGGCTACACCTTC	CAWTPRADYGYTF
-	TRBV6-6	TRBJ1-2	-	TGTGCCAGCAGTACCGAGAACTATGGCTACACCTTC	CASSTENYGYTF
-	TRBV5-8	TRBJ1-5	TRBD1	TGTGCCAGCAGCGCCAATGGACAGGTCCGGGGTCAGCCCCAGCATTTT	CASSANGQVRGQPQHF
few	TRBV4-1	TRBJ2-2	TRBD1	TGCGCCAGCAGCCGAGACAGGGGAATCACCGGGGAGCTGTTTTTT	CASSRDRGITGELFF
-	TRBV19	TRBJ1-1	-	TGTGCCAGTAAAGAGGGACACCAGAACACTGAAGCTTTCTTT	CASKEGHQNTEAFF
-	TRBV18	TRBJ1-1	TRBD1	TGTGCCAGCTCACCACCGGGGGGACAGGGAACCACTGAAGCTTTCTTT	CASSPPGGQGTTEAFF
-	TRBV7-2	TRBJ2-5	TRBD1	TGTGCCAGCAGCACCCAGACAGGGCGACAGACCCAGTACTTC	CASSTQTGRQTQYF
-	TRBV5-1	TRBJ2-5	-	TGCGCCAGCAGCTTGATGGCTCAAGAGACCCAGTACTTC	CASSLMAQETQYF
-	TRBV5-4	TRBJ2-2	-	TGTGCCAGCAGCTCGAGACTGAACACCGGGGAGCTGTTTTTT	CASSSRLNTGELFF
-	TRBV18	TRBJ1-1	-	TGTGCCAGCTCACCCGGGAGGGGAGGCACTGAAGCTTTCTTT	CASSPGRGGTEAFF
-	TRBV18	TRBJ2-3	TRBD2	TGTGCCAGCTCACCCCCTAGCGGGGGGTCGACAGATACGCAGTATTTT	CASSPPSGGSTDTQYF
-	TRBV5-6	TRBJ1-1	-	TGTGCCAGCAGCTTGGTTTGGGGCCCGAACACTGAAGCTTTCTTT	CASSLVWGPNTEAFF
-	TRBV10-3	TRBJ2-7	TRBD2	TGTGCCATCAGAGCTAGCGGGGGGGACGAGCAGTACTTC	CAIRASGGDEQYF
-	TRBV24-1	TRBJ1-2	TRBD1	TGTGCCACCAGTGAGGGGACAGGGGTTAACTATGGCTACACCTTC	CATSEGTGVNYGYTF
few	TRBV3-1/TRBV3-2	TRBJ1-5	-	TGTGCCAGCAGCCAAGGAGGTCCGGTAAATCAGCCCCAGCATTTT	CASSQGGPVNQPQHF
once	TRBV24-1	TRBJ1-2	TRBD1	TGTGCCACCAGTGACCCCAGCAGGGGACAGGGTCATTATGGCTACACCTTC	CATSDPSRGQGHYGYTF
-	TRBV4-3	TRBJ1-1	-	TGCGCCAGCAGCCTCTCGTTGAACACTGAAGCTTTCTTT	CASSLSLNTEAFF
-	TRBV7-9	TRBJ2-1	-	TGTGCCAGCAGCTCTAACACTATTTACCAGTTCTTC	CASSSNTIYQFF
-	TRBV4-1	TRBJ2-7	TRBD1	TGCGCCAGCAGCCAACACACAGGGGGCTACGAGCAGTACTTC	CASSQHTGGYEQYF
-	TRBV6-4	TRBJ1-2	-	TGTGCCAGCAGTGACTCATCAGGGTATGGCTACACCTTC	CASSDSSGYGYTF
-	TRBV27	TRBJ2-2	-	TGTGCCAGCAGTTTATTAGGTACAGCGAACACCGGGGAGCTGTTTTTT	CASSLLGTANTGELFF
-	TRBV9	TRBJ2-2	TRBD1	TGTGCCAGCAGCGTAGATGGTAGGGGGCCTGCCGGGGAGCTGTTTTTT	CASSVDGRGPAGELFF
once	TRBV2	TRBJ1-5	TRBD1	TGTGCCAGCAGTGAAGTGCGGCAGGGGGATCAGCCCCAGCATTTT	CASSEVRQGDQPQHF
few	TRBV19	TRBJ1-5	-	TGTGCCAGTAGTATAGATCGTTTGGACAATAATCAGCCCCAGCATTTT	CASSIDRLDNNQPQHF